This passage covers 12 T cell receptor beta chains from one sample sequenced in a study of Ad26.COV2.S vaccination and SARS-CoV-2 variants. Indicated treatment: over 15 received Ad26.COV2.S at low or high dose, single or two shots; 5 received placebo; per-sample allocation not given. Samples came from day 63 after the first vaccine or placebo injection. Repertoires were generated with immunoSEQ multiplex PCR, while TCRdb's copy carries only in-frame clones and drops some. This sample has 400,000 or so clones, with around 85% found just once. Sample: peripheral blood, taken in a trial of Ad26.COV2.S vaccine versus placebo. Receptors originate from a person aged 18-60 years who received the Ad26.COV2.S COVID-19 vaccine or a placebo.

The chain uses TRBV7-9 and TRBJ2-1, with TRBD1 as a possible D gene (6 bases). V was shortened by 4 bases and J by 10 bases, with 17 bases between the two germline ends. The CDR3 is 14 residues long. Germline V gene sequence: CDR1 SEHNR, CDR2 FQNEAQ (reference sequence). The CDR3 is CASSSPTGFREQFF. The CDR3 region has the DNA TGTGCCAGCAGCTCTCCTACAGGGTTTCGGGAGCAGTTCTTC.

A few counts support this clone. This chain uses TRBV20-1 with TRBJ1-1, with D perhaps matching TRBD1 (5 bases). The CDR3 extends over 11 amino acids. CDR1 is DFQATT and CDR2 is SNEGSKA in the germline V gene (reference sequence). CDR3 coding DNA: TGCAGGGGGCAGGGTGGTACCGAAGCTTTCTTT. It encodes CRGQGGTEAFF.

The chain has TRBV27 and TRBJ2-7; 7 bases are a match to TRBD1. Germline CDR1 MNHEY, CDR2 SMNVEV (reference sequence). There are 15 residues in the CDR3. V lost 6 bases, J lost 3 bases, and 11 bases stayed unmatched. The CDR3 reads CASSPGTATDYEQYF. The DNA of the CDR3 is TGTGCCAGCAGCCCTGGGACAGCCACAGACTACGAGCAGTACTTC.

This chain uses TRBV27 with TRBJ2-2, with TRBD1 matching 7 bases. V lost 5 bases to trimming and J lost 1 base; unmatched junction nucleotides: 10. The CDR3 spans 17 residues. The germline V gene encodes CDR1 MNHEY and CDR2 SMNVEV (reference sequence). CDR3 bases: TGTGCCAGCAGTCGGGTTACCGGGACAGTGAACACCGGGGAGCTGTTTTTT. The encoded protein is CASSRVTGTVNTGELFF.

The rearrangement joins TRBV24-1 to TRBJ1-3, with D hard to call. This CDR3 contains 14 residues. CDR1 is KGHDR, CDR2 SFDVKD, per germline. V lost 5 bases and J lost 0, with 7 bases in between. The CDR3 loop is CATSGADSGNTIYF. The CDR3 nucleotides are TGTGCCACCAGTGGGGCCGACTCTGGAAACACCATATATTTT.

This clone has just one count. The chain recombines TRBV20-1 with TRBJ1-2, with no clear D. Germline V gives CDR1 DFQATT, CDR2 SNEGSKA (reference sequence). Trimming cost V 3 bases and J 5 bases, with 7 bases left between them. This CDR3 is 11 amino acids long. CDR3 DNA sequence: TGCAGTGCTAGGTTCGGTTATGGCTACACCTTC. Amino acids: CSARFGYGYTF.

The V and J genes are TRBV19 and TRBJ2-1; 13 bases fit TRBD2. This CDR3 has 17 amino acids. In germline, CDR1 is LNHDA, CDR2 SQIVND (reference sequence). V lost 4 bases to trimming and J lost 4 bases; unmatched junction nucleotides: 7. The CDR3 bases are TGTGCCAGTAGTAGAAGACTAGCGGGGGGATTATACAATGAGCAGTTCTTC. Its protein is CASSRRLAGGLYNEQFF.

This clone was recorded once. J is TRBJ1-2 and V is TRBV18, with 9 bases that match TRBD1. This CDR3 spans 13 amino acids. V gave up 6 bases and J gave up 8 bases; unmatched junction bases: 7. CDR1 and CDR2 from the germline V gene are KGHSH and LQKENI. The DNA for the CDR3 is TGTGCCAGCTCCTCGGGACAGGGAGGCGGCTACACCTTC. Protein: CASSSGQGGGYTF.

The J gene is TRBJ1-1, the V gene TRBV19; D call uncertain. The V end was cut by 5 bases, the J end by 4 bases, with 11 bases between. Germline loops: CDR1 LNHDA, CDR2 SQIVND (reference sequence). This CDR3 region has 13 residues. The CDR3 sequence: CASSLESGTEAFF. The CDR3 nucleotides are TGTGCCAGTAGTTTGGAGAGCGGCACTGAAGCTTTCTTT.

About this clone itself: At the DNA level, this CDR3 is encoded by other sequences in the same sample as well. V usage is TRBV12-3 or TRBV12-4 and J usage is TRBJ1-4; D gene ambiguous. This CDR3 has 11 residues. V shed 2 bases and J shed 7 bases, with 2 bases lying between them. This CDR3 reads CASSLREKLFF. The CDR3 nucleotides read TGTGCCAGCAGTTTACGTGAAAAACTGTTTTTT.

The CDR3 is CASSLVPRRGMDEQYF. CDR3 in DNA: TGTGCCAGCAGCTTAGTTCCCCGCAGGGGTATGGACGAGCAGTACTTC. V usage is TRBV7-2 and J usage is TRBJ2-7; maybe TRBD1 (6 bases). The V end was cut by 1 base, the J end by 5 bases, with 18 bases between. Germline CDR1 reads SGHTA; CDR2 reads FQGNSA. The CDR3 sequence is 16 residues long.

The chain carries TRBV5-6 and TRBJ1-2; TRBD1 might be the D (5 bases). The germline V gene has CDR1 SGHDT and CDR2 YYEEEE. The CDR3 loop spans 14 amino acids. V lost 0 bases, J lost 6 bases, and 12 bases lay in between. CDR3 protein: CASSLGMRGDGYTF. DNA of the CDR3: TGTGCCAGCAGCTTGGGAATGAGGGGCGATGGCTACACCTTC.